Sequencing of this T cell receptor (beta chain) was carried out in a study of blood T cell repertoires in COVID-19. Study-wide background: Sample material is recorded as cDNA or gDNA derived from T cells, B-cell-depleted T cells, or PBMCs.

J lost 0 bases, V lost 5 bases, and 9 bases had no gene match. The CDR3 has 18 amino acids. Looked up from germline, CDR1 is SGHVS and CDR2 is FQNEAQ. Original analysis: Researchers report that nucleated cell counts were estimated from reference gene primer amplification. Method: immunoSEQ multiplex PCR; TCRdb's copy keeps in-frame clones and lacks some. From that table come the V and J calls and clone size; the DNA was used to work out D and trimming. Among 37,000 or so clones listed, about 89% were seen once. The receptor's source is a human donor in a cohort sampled during active COVID-19. V gene TRBV7-8 combines with J gene TRBJ1-5; 11 bases fit TRBD1. Sequencing was performed on peripheral blood. The CDR3 bases are TGTGCCAGCAGCCTGAAGGGACAGGGGGAACTTAGCAATCAGCCCCAGCATTTT. Amino acid sequence: CASSLKGQGELSNQPQHF.